The T cell receptor (beta chain) described here comes from a study of T cells in tuberculosis. For this clone: Its antigen remains unidentified.

The table came from immunoSEQ multiplex PCR; TCRdb's copy has only in-frame clones and leaves some out. Of about 25,000 clones listed, approximately 94% are singletons. Adolescents were screened for latent TB by skin test and IGRA. Each donor contributed about 100,000 T cells on average, unsorted. Study-wide results and caveats: Smaller distances to GMM-specific TCRs suggested their expansion in active tuberculosis. Selection depended on which cryopreserved specimens were available.

The V and J ends lost 4 bases and 6 bases, in that order; junction bases with no gene match: 9. This CDR3 comprises 14 residues. Germline-derived CDR1 and CDR2 are SQVTM and ANQGSEA. The sequence was obtained from a donor between 10 and 35 years old with latent tuberculosis or without tuberculosis infection. Some clones in this sample may be carry-over from other donors' samples. The sample comprised PBMCs. The chain carries TRBV29-1 and TRBJ2-1; 7 positions agree with TRBD2. DNA of the CDR3: TGCAGCGTTGTGGGCGGGAGAAGGGTCAATGAGCAGTTCTTC. It yields the protein CSVVGGRRVNEQFF.